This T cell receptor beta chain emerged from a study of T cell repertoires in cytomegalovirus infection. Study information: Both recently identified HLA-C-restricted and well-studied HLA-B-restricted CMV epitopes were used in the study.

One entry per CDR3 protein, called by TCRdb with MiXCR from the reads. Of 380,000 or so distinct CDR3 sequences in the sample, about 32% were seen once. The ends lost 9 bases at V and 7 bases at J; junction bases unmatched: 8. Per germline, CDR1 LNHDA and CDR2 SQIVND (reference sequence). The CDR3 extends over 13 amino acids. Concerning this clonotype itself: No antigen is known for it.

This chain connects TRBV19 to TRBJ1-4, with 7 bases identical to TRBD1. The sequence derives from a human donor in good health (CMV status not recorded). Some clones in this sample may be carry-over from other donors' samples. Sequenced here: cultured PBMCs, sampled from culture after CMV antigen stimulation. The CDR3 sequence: CASSGGLSEKLFF. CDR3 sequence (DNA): TGTGCCAGCTCAGGGGGTTTAAGTGAAAAACTGTTTTTT.